These 30 T cell receptor beta chains came from one sample sequenced in a study of shared clonotypes between healthy human individuals. Sequenced by immunoSEQ multiplex PCR; TCRdb stores in-frame clones only, minus some. The table includes about 480,000 clones, 75% to 80% detected once. Material for sequencing was PBMCs. The receptors stem from a woman between 35 and 50 years old in good health. Some clones in this sample may be carry-over from other donors' samples.

The rearrangement joins TRBV30 to TRBJ2-7, with D unclear. Germline assignment: CDR1 GTSNPN and CDR2 SVGIG (reference sequence). The CDR3 has 13 amino acids. V was pared by 3 bases and J by 5 bases, with 14 bases between. CDR3 sequence: CAWRGFLSDEQYF. CDR3 bases: TGTGCCTGGAGGGGGTTTCTCAGTGACGAGCAGTACTTC.

V and J are TRBV11-2 and TRBJ2-5, with 10 bases lining up with TRBD2. The CDR3 sequence is 16 residues long. The trim removed 1 base at V and 7 bases at J, leaving 9 bases unmatched. In germline, CDR1 is SGHAT, CDR2 FQNNGV. CDR3 in amino acids: CASSLVLAGVAGTQYF. In DNA, the CDR3 is TGTGCCAGCAGCTTAGTCCTAGCGGGAGTAGCGGGGACCCAGTACTTC.

The V and J genes are TRBV29-1 and TRBJ2-3; 7 positions match TRBD1. The germline V gene has CDR1 SQVTM and CDR2 ANQGSEA. Trimming cost V 5 bases and J 6 bases; bases outside gene matches: 14. The CDR3 totals 15 residues. The DNA of the CDR3 is TGCAGCGTTACCCCCGCGGGCAGGGGGTCGGATACGCAGTATTTT. Its protein is CSVTPAGRGSDTQYF.

This clone was counted only a few times. J is TRBJ2-2 and V is TRBV19; D not resolved. There are 15 residues in the CDR3. Trimming pared 2 bases from V and 6 bases from J, leaving 13 bases between. Germline CDR1 and CDR2: LNHDA and SQIVND (reference sequence). CDR3 bases: TGTGCCAGTAGTATATCGTGGACCTACCCCGGGGAGCTGTTTTTT. Translation gives CASSISWTYPGELFF.

The V call is TRBV27, the J call TRBJ1-4; 10 bases align to TRBD1. There are 14 residues in the CDR3. The V and J ends lost 4 bases and 10 bases, in that order; junction bases with no gene match: 6. Germline V lookup: CDR1 MNHEY, CDR2 SMNVEV (reference sequence). The CDR3 reads CASSSGTGDVKLFF. CDR3 in DNA: TGTGCCAGCAGTTCCGGGACAGGGGACGTAAAACTGTTTTTT.

The V call is TRBV7-3, the J call TRBJ1-1, with D tentatively TRBD1 (5 bases). The CDR3 spans 13 residues. V was pared by 5 bases and J by 0 bases, with 7 bases between. Germline V gene data show CDR1 as SGHTA and CDR2 as FQGTGA. The CDR3 coding sequence is TGTGCCAGCAGCCGGGACTTGAACACTGAAGCTTTCTTT. Encoded protein: CASSRDLNTEAFF.

V usage is TRBV7-8 and J usage is TRBJ1-1, with TRBD1 matching over 9 bases. Looked up from germline, CDR1 is SGHVS and CDR2 is FQNEAQ. J gave up 4 bases and V 5 bases, and 5 bases lay outside the gene matches. The CDR3 is made up of 14 amino acids. CDR3 loop: CASSRGTGSTEAFF. In DNA, the CDR3 is TGTGCCAGCAGCAGAGGGACAGGGAGCACTGAAGCTTTCTTT.

The V and J genes are TRBV15 and TRBJ2-3; TRBD1 matches 7 bases. The V segment lost 7 bases and the J segment 2 bases; nucleotides outside the gene matches: 6. From germline, CDR1 is LNHNV and CDR2 YYDKDF (reference sequence). The CDR3 length is 14 residues. CDR3: CATTTDRHTDTQYF. The CDR3 nucleotides are TGTGCCACCACCACGGACAGGCACACAGATACGCAGTATTTT.

The chain employs TRBV21-1 and TRBJ2-1. TRBV21-1 is noted as a pseudogene. This CDR3 has 15 amino acids. In DNA, the CDR3 is TGTGCCAGCAGTAGGGCATTAAAGACCTACAATGAGCAGTTCTTC. As protein: CASSRALKTYNEQFF.

The rearrangement uses TRBV6-5 and TRBJ2-1, with TRBD1 matching over 7 bases. Trimming took 2 bases from V and 2 from J; bases not matched to a gene: 6. In germline, CDR1 is MNHEY, CDR2 SVGAGI. The CDR3 contains 16 residues. CDR3 coding DNA: TGTGCCAGCAGTTACGACAGACAGGGTCCCTACAATGAGCAGTTCTTC. This translates into CASSYDRQGPYNEQFF.

This clone has a handful of counts. The chain employs TRBV30 and TRBJ1-1; D not certain. CDR1 and CDR2 (germline): GTSNPN, SVGIG (reference sequence). The ends were cut back, 3 bases at V and 6 bases at J, with 8 bases in the middle. The CDR3 loop spans 11 amino acids. CDR3 coding DNA: TGTGCCTGGAGGACGGCTCCTGAAGCTTTCTTT. This codes for CAWRTAPEAFF.

This clone was detected ten times or more. The chain employs TRBV5-4 and TRBJ2-1, with TRBD1 identical over 11 bases. With V trimmed by 3 bases and J by 6 bases, 5 bases remained unmatched. The germline CDR1 and CDR2 sequences are SGHNT and YYREEE (reference sequence). The CDR3 has 15 amino acids. CDR3 sequence (DNA): TGTGCCAGCAGCTCTGGACAGGGGGCTTTCAATGAGCAGTTCTTC. As protein: CASSSGQGAFNEQFF.

The chain combines TRBV5-1 with TRBJ2-1; D is ambiguous. Trimming pared 0 bases from V and 14 bases from J, leaving 9 bases between. This CDR3 comprises 11 residues. The germline CDR1 and CDR2 sequences are SGHRS and YFSETQ. The CDR3 region has the DNA TGCGCCAGCAGCTTGGGTCCTATGGAGTTCTTC. This gives the protein CASSLGPMEFF.

The genes are TRBV27 and TRBJ2-1; D is perhaps TRBD2 (6 bases). Trimming shortened V by 6 bases and J by 6 bases, and 15 bases separated the two germline ends. The CDR3 has 14 residues. The V gene's germline CDR1 is MNHEY and CDR2 SMNVEV (reference sequence). Here the CDR3 reads CASRDSGRRNEQFF. The CDR3 bases are TGTGCCAGCAGAGATAGCGGAAGGCGCAATGAGCAGTTCTTC.

This chain connects TRBV27 to TRBJ2-3; 12 nucleotides line up with TRBD2. There are 16 residues in the CDR3. Trimming cost V 5 bases and J 2 bases; bases outside gene matches: 5. Germline CDR1 and CDR2: MNHEY and SMNVEV (reference sequence). The CDR3, as DNA: TGTGCCAGCAGTCCCGGACTAGCGGGACCCACAGATACGCAGTATTTT. This sequence encodes CASSPGLAGPTDTQYF.

V gene TRBV10-2 combines with J gene TRBJ2-1; TRBD2 might be the D (7 bases). Trimming left V 8 bases short and J 8 bases short, with 25 bases between. Germline V lookup: CDR1 WSHSY, CDR2 SAAADI. This CDR3 comprises 16 residues. The CDR3 is CASGGGRADLRDEQFF. In DNA, the CDR3 is TGCGCCAGCGGGGGGGGGCGGGCCGACCTACGGGATGAGCAGTTCTTC.

This chain uses TRBV18 with TRBJ2-4, with D hard to call. Deletions cut 3 bases from V and 3 bases from J, with 12 bases between. Per germline, CDR1 KGHSH and CDR2 LQKENI. This CDR3 has 15 residues. CDR3 in DNA: TGTGCCAGCTCACCCCTCATTGCTGGCAAAAACATTCAGTACTTC. Amino acids: CASSPLIAGKNIQYF. The full variable domain, in which reference TRBV18 and TRBJ2-4 provide the parts outside the CDR3, is NAGVMQNPRHLVRRRGQEARLRCSPMKGHSHVYWYRQLPEEGLKFMVYLQKENIIDESGMPKERFSAEFPKEGPSILRIQQVVRGDSAAYFCASSPLIAGKNIQYFGAGTRLSVL.

The chain carries TRBV6-1 and TRBJ2-1; D is ambiguous. V was pared by 2 bases and J by 4 bases, with 18 bases between. Germline V CDR1 and CDR2: MNHNS, SASEGT. CDR3 length: 17 residues. The CDR3 DNA is TGTGCCAGCAGTGAACTGACACTCGGTGTGGGTTACAATGAGCAGTTCTTC. Its protein product is CASSELTLGVGYNEQFF.

J is TRBJ2-5 and V is TRBV4-1; D is unresolved. Germline CDR1 MGHRA, CDR2 YSYEKL. The CDR3 covers 13 residues. Trimming cost V 0 bases and J 10 bases, with 12 bases left between them. In nucleotides, the CDR3 is TGCGCCAGCAGCCAAGATAGTGTAGCAGTCCAGTACTTC. Its protein product is CASSQDSVAVQYF.

The chain is built from TRBV7-8 and TRBJ1-2; D gene unclear. Trimming stripped 1 base from V and 4 bases from J, with 22 bases between. The germline CDR1 and CDR2 sequences are SGHVS and FQNEAQ. The CDR3 spans 18 residues. CDR3 bases: TGTGCCAGCAGCTTAGTCCGGGTAGAGTTGGGTGAGGGCTATGGCTACACCTTC. Translation gives CASSLVRVELGEGYGYTF.

The V gene is TRBV11-2, the J gene TRBJ2-7; D tentatively fits TRBD1 or TRBD2 (5 bases each). CDR1 is SGHAT, CDR2 FQNNGV, per germline. V was trimmed by 5 bases and J by 2 bases, leaving 19 bases between them. The CDR3 loop spans 16 amino acids. The CDR3 protein is CASSPNLGGFPYEQYF. The CDR3 coding sequence is TGTGCCAGCAGCCCCAACCTTGGGGGTTTCCCCTACGAGCAGTACTTC.

CDR3 DNA: TGCGCCAGCAGCTTGCGGATAGCGGGAGCCGGGGAGCTGTTTTTT. This sequence encodes CASSLRIAGAGELFF. The V and J genes are TRBV5-1 and TRBJ2-2, with 9 bases that match TRBD2. The CDR3 totals 15 residues. After removal of 1 base from V and 6 bases from J, the junction contained 4 bases not matched to a gene. Germline V lookup: CDR1 SGHRS, CDR2 YFSETQ.

The chain uses TRBV15 and TRBJ2-5, with TRBD1 matching 9 bases. V dropped 3 bases and J dropped 5; count of bases not matched to a gene: 10. The length of the CDR3 is 16 residues. Germline values: CDR1 LNHNV, CDR2 YYDKDF (reference sequence). CDR3 DNA sequence: TGTGCCACCAGCAGTCTAACAGGGGGCGCCTGGGAGACCCAGTACTTC. Translated, it gives CATSSLTGGAWETQYF.

The chain couples TRBV19 to TRBJ1-5; no clear D gene. Germline CDR1 reads LNHDA; CDR2 reads SQIVND (reference sequence). V lost 8 bases and J 0 bases, leaving 11 bases between the germline ends. The CDR3 is 14 residues long. The CDR3 loop is CASPPGNSNQPQHF. The CDR3 region has the DNA TGTGCCAGTCCCCCCGGGAATAGCAATCAGCCCCAGCATTTT.

The V call is TRBV5-8, the J call TRBJ2-7; D call uncertain. Trimming removed 0 bases from V and 2 bases from J, with 6 bases in between. The CDR3 is made up of 13 amino acids. Germline V CDR1 and CDR2: SGHTS, YDEGEE. CDR3 sequence reads: CASSLAPPYEQYF. CDR3 in DNA: TGTGCCAGCAGCTTGGCCCCCCCCTACGAGCAGTACTTC.

This clone is a singleton in its sample. The chain recombines TRBV5-1 with TRBJ2-2, with D possibly being TRBD1 (5 bases). V was trimmed by 2 bases and J by 1 base, leaving 12 bases between them. The germline V gene has CDR1 SGHRS and CDR2 YFSETQ. The CDR3 contains 16 residues. This CDR3 reads CASSLRQSGNTGELFF. CDR3 nucleotide sequence: TGCGCCAGCAGCTTAAGACAGTCGGGGAACACCGGGGAGCTGTTTTTT. Combining the CDR3 with reference TRBV5-1 and TRBJ2-2 gives the whole variable domain KAGVTQTPRYLIKTRGQQVTLSCSPISGHRSVSWYQQTPGQGLQFLFEYFSETQRNKGNFPGRFSGRQFSNSRSEMNVSTLELGDSALYLCASSLRQSGNTGELFFGEGSRLTVL.

The chain recombines TRBV7-2 with TRBJ2-1, with 7 nucleotides matching TRBD2. J lost 1 base, V lost 4 bases, and 7 bases had no gene match. CDR1 SGHTA and CDR2 FQGNSA come from the germline V gene. This CDR3 has 16 residues. CDR3 amino acids: CASSSGTIMSYNEQFF. The CDR3 DNA sequence: TGTGCCAGCAGCTCCGGGACTATCATGTCCTACAATGAGCAGTTCTTC.

The chain is built from TRBV13 and TRBJ2-7; D is perhaps TRBD2 (5 bases). V shed 0 bases and J shed 5 bases, with 14 bases lying between them. The germline V gene encodes CDR1 PRHDT and CDR2 FYEKMQ (reference sequence). The CDR3 runs 15 residues. The chain's CDR3 is CASSLGRGSWNEQYF. CDR3 nucleotide sequence: TGTGCCAGCAGCTTAGGCCGGGGTAGCTGGAACGAGCAGTACTTC. Combining the CDR3 with reference TRBV13 and TRBJ2-7 gives the whole variable domain AAGVIQSPRHLIKEKRETATLKCYPIPRHDTVYWYQQGPGQDPQFLISFYEKMQSDKGSIPDRFSAQQFSDYHSELNMSSLELGDSALYFCASSLGRGSWNEQYFGPGTRLTVT.

This clone was seen more than once but under ten times. This chain connects TRBV5-6 to TRBJ2-1; D not resolved. V lost 2 bases to trimming and J lost 1 base, with 7 bases between them. The germline V gene has CDR1 SGHDT and CDR2 YYEEEE. The CDR3 is 14 residues long. As DNA, the CDR3 is TGTGCCAGCAGCTTTTGGCAATCCTACAATGAGCAGTTCTTC. It encodes CASSFWQSYNEQFF.

The chain is built from TRBV29-1 and TRBJ2-2; the D gene is possibly TRBD2 (5 bases). Germline loops: CDR1 SQVTM, CDR2 ANQGSEA. V was shortened by 7 bases and J by 0 bases, with 12 bases between the two germline ends. CDR3 length: 14 residues. CDR3 region: CSAGLGANTGELFF. In DNA, the CDR3 is TGCAGCGCCGGACTGGGCGCGAACACCGGGGAGCTGTTTTTT.